Below, one TCR beta chain is given with its context. The junction shows a germline mismatch at one end, possibly a read error. This sample was taken from a study of cytomegalovirus exposure and HLA in healthy donors. CDR1 and CDR2 (germline): SNHLY, FYNNEI. The length of the CDR3 is 13 residues. PCR employed 60 Vbeta and 13 Jbeta primers. The table came from immunoSEQ multiplex PCR; TCRdb's copy has only in-frame clones and leaves some out. Of tens of thousands of clones listed, under 85% were seen once; the top ten hold over 3%. The sequenced sample consisted of PBMCs. The sequence was collected from a woman between 40 and 55 years old in good health and CMV-seronegative. This chain connects TRBV2 to TRBJ2-7, with D possibly being TRBD1 (5 bases). Here the CDR3 DNA reads TGTGCCGGCAGAGAACGCAGGGTGGGGGAGCAGTACTTC. It specifies CAGRERRVGEQYF.